Listed below are T cell receptor beta chains from one sample, sequenced in a study of OX40 agonist ivuxolimab in advanced cancers. Sequenced by immunoSEQ multiplex PCR; TCRdb stores in-frame clones only, minus some. Of tens of thousands of clones in the sample, about 89% were seen once. The starting material was CD4+ or CD8+ T cells sorted from blood, obtained in a trial of the OX40 agonist ivuxolimab. These receptor sequences come from an adult with an advanced solid tumor such as melanoma, head and neck, liver or kidney cancer. The CDR3 runs from the conserved cysteine through the conserved F or W. D genes are given only for firm matches. Rows give clone size only sometimes, using once, few, many, or a class for an expanded clone.

>TRBV29-1|TRBJ1-3|NA|NA
CSVGGRDSGNTIYF
TGCAGCGTTGGAGGACGGGACTCTGGAAACACCATATATTTT
>TRBV5-8|TRBJ2-3|NA|NA
CASSLLRDRSDTQYF
TGTGCCAGCAGCTTGCTGCGGGATCGGTCAGATACGCAGTATTTT
>TRBV29-1|TRBJ1-1|NA|NA
CSGGPMNTEAFF
TGCAGCGGGGGACCGATGAACACTGAAGCTTTCTTT
>TRBV19|TRBJ2-3|NA|few
CASSIWTHTDTQYF
TGTGCCAGTAGTATATGGACACACACAGATACGCAGTATTTT
>TRBV29-1|TRBJ2-7|NA|NA
CSVEDSGGSPYEQYF
TGCAGCGTTGAAGACTCCGGCGGCAGTCCCTACGAGCAGTACTTC
>TRBV6-6|TRBJ2-7|NA|NA
CASSYEAPYEQYF
TGTGCCAGCAGTTACGAGGCCCCCTACGAGCAGTACTTC
>TRBV11-1|TRBJ2-2|TRBD1|NA
CASSFRGLGELFF
TGTGCCAGCAGCTTCAGGGGGCTCGGGGAGCTGTTTTTT
>TRBV27|TRBJ1-5|NA|once
CASGGYNQPQHF
TGTGCCAGCGGGGGGTACAATCAGCCCCAGCATTTT
>TRBV27|TRBJ2-1|NA|NA
CASSLAPQFPNEQFF
TGTGCCAGCAGTTTAGCTCCACAGTTTCCAAATGAGCAGTTCTTC
>TRBV29-1|TRBJ2-1|TRBD1|NA
CSVAGQVLSNEQFF
TGCAGCGTGGCCGGACAGGTTCTCTCCAATGAGCAGTTCTTC
>TRBV27|TRBJ1-6|TRBD1|NA
CASWTGGNSPLHF
TGTGCCAGCTGGACAGGGGGCAATTCACCCCTCCACTTT
>TRBV4-2|TRBJ1-5|TRBD1|NA
CASSPEQGANQPQHF
TGTGCCAGCAGCCCGGAACAGGGGGCCAATCAGCCCCAGCATTTT
>TRBV29-1|TRBJ2-1|NA|NA
CSVEVAGIQFF
TGCAGCGTTGAAGTTGCGGGAATACAGTTCTTC
>TRBV29-1|TRBJ1-4|NA|NA
CSVEGSTDEKLFF
TGCAGCGTTGAGGGCTCCACGGATGAAAAACTGTTTTTT
>TRBV5-4|TRBJ1-2|TRBD1|once
CASNPTGQNYGYTF
TGTGCCAGCAACCCGACAGGGCAGAACTATGGCTACACCTTC
>TRBV19|TRBJ2-1|TRBD2|NA
CASRLGGGVYNEQFF
TGTGCCAGTAGGTTGGGCGGGGGAGTCTACAATGAGCAGTTCTTC
>TRBV6-5|TRBJ2-2|NA|few
CASSPISGELFF
TGTGCCAGCAGTCCTATTTCCGGGGAGCTGTTTTTT
>TRBV7-2|TRBJ2-1|NA|NA
CASSSLRGNEQFF
TGTGCCAGCAGTTCCCTCCGGGGCAATGAGCAGTTCTTC